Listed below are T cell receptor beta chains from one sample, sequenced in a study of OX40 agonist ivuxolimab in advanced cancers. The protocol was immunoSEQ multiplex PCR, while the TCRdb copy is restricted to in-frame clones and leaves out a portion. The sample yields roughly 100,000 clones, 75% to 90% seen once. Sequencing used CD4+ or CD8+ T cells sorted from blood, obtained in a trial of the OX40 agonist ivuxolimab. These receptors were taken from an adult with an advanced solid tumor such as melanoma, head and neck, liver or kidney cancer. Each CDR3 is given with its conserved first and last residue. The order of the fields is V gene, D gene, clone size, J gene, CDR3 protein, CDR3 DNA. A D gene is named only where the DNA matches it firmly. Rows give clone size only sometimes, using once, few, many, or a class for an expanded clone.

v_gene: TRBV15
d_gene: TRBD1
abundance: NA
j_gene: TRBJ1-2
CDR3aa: CATSRDRQGARDNYGYTF
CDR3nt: TGTGCCACCAGCAGAGATAGGCAGGGGGCGAGGGACAACTATGGCTACACCTTC

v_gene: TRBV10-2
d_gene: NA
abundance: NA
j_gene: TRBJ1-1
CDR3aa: CASSVPGEGTEAFF
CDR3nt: TGCGCCAGCAGTGTTCCCGGGGAGGGCACTGAAGCTTTCTTT

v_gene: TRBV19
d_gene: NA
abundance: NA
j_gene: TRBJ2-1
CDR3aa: CASSTRVSGYNEQFF
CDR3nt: TGTGCCAGTAGTACCCGGGTTAGCGGCTACAATGAGCAGTTCTTC

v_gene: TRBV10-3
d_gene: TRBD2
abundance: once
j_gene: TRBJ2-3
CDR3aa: CAISTPTERDTDTQYF
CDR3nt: TGTGCCATCAGTACCCCAACTGAGCGGGACACAGATACGCAGTATTTT

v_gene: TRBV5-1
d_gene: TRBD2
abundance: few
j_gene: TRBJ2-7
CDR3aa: CASSLAGGGGEQYF
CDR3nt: TGCGCCAGCAGCTTGGCCGGCGGGGGAGGCGAGCAGTACTTC

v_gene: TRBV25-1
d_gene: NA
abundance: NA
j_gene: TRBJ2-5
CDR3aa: CASSGDRPPVTQYF
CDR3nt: TGTGCCAGCAGTGGGGACCGTCCCCCAGTCACCCAGTACTTC

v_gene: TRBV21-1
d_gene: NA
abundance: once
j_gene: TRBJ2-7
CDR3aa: CASTSGRAEQYF
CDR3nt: TGTGCCAGCACTAGCGGGAGGGCCGAGCAGTACTTC

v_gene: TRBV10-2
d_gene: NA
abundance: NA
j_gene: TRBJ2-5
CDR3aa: CASKRTLQETQYF
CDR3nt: TGCGCCAGCAAGAGGACACTCCAAGAGACCCAGTACTTC

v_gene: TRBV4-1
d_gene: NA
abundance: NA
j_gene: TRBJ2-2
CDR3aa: CASSQDRWGTGELFF
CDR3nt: TGCGCCAGCAGCCAAGATCGGTGGGGCACCGGGGAGCTGTTTTTT

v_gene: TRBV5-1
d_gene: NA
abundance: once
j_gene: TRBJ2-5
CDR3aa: CASSSAETQYF
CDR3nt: TGCGCCAGCAGCTCGGCGGAGACCCAGTACTTC

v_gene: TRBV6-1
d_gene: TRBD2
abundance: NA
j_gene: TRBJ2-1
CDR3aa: CASSEGRTSFNEQFF
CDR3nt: TGTGCCAGCAGTGAAGGCCGGACTAGCTTCAATGAGCAGTTCTTC

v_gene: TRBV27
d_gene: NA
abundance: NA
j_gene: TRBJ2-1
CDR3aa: CASSVPGYEQFF
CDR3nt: TGTGCCAGCAGTGTCCCTGGATATGAGCAGTTCTTC

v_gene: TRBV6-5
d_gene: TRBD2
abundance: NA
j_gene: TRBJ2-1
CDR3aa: CASRREVAGDEQFF
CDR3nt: TGTGCCAGCAGACGGGAGGTAGCGGGAGATGAGCAGTTCTTC

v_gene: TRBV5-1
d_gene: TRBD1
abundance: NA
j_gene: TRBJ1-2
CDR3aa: CASSPGTGVHGYTF
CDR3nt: TGCGCCAGCAGCCCAGGGACAGGGGTCCATGGCTACACCTTC

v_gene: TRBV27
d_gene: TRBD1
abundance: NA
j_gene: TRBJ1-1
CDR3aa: CASRRQGTEAFF
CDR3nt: TGTGCCAGCAGAAGACAGGGGACTGAAGCTTTCTTT

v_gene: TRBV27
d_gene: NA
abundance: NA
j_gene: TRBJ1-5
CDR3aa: CASRLALANQPQHF
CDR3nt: TGTGCCAGCCGTTTGGCCCTGGCAAATCAGCCCCAGCATTTT

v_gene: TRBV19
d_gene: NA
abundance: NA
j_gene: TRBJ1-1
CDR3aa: CASSTGNTEAFF
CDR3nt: TGTGCCAGTAGTACAGGGAACACTGAAGCTTTCTTT

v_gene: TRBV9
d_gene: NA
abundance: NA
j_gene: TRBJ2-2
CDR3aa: CASSVVVANTGELFF
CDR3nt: TGTGCCAGCAGCGTAGTTGTGGCCAACACCGGGGAGCTGTTTTTT

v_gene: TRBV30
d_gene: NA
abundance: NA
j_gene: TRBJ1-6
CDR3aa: CAWTRTVGNSPLHF
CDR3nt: TGTGCCTGGACAAGGACAGTTGGGAATTCACCCCTCCACTTT

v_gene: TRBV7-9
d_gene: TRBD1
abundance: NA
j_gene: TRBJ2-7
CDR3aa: CASSFFGRDRGAYEQYF
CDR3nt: TGTGCCAGCAGCTTTTTCGGCCGGGACAGGGGGGCCTACGAGCAGTACTTC

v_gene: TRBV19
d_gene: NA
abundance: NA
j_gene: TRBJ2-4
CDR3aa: CASSISRRNIQYF
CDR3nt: TGTGCCAGTAGTATTAGCAGGAGGAACATTCAGTACTTC

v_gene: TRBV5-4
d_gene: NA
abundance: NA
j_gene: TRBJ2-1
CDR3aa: CASSRGPDPEQFF
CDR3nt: TGTGCCAGCAGCCGAGGCCCGGATCCTGAGCAGTTCTTC

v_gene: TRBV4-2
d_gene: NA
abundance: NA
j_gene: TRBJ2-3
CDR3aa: CASSQDEGSTDTQYF
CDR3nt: TGTGCCAGCAGCCAAGATGAGGGGAGCACAGATACGCAGTATTTT

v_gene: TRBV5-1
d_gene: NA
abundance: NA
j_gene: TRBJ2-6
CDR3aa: CASSIPGANVLTF
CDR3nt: TGCGCCAGCTCGATTCCCGGGGCCAACGTCCTGACTTTC

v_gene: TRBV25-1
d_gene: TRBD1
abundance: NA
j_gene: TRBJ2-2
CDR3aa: CASGQGATGELFF
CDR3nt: TGTGCCAGTGGACAGGGGGCGACCGGGGAGCTGTTTTTT

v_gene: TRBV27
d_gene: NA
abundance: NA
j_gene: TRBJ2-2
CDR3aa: CASSLNRAGELFF
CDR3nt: TGTGCCAGCAGTCTAAACCGTGCCGGGGAGCTGTTTTTT